A single sample gave rise to the 22 T cell receptor beta chains below, sequenced in a study of cytomegalovirus exposure and HLA in healthy donors. Both 60 Vbeta primers and 13 Jbeta primers went into the PCR. Measured with immunoSEQ multiplex PCR; TCRdb has only the in-frame clones, and not every one. This table has approximately 160,000 clones, around four fifths appearing once. The sequenced sample consisted of PBMCs. These TCRs come from a man in his late teens or twenties in good health and CMV-seropositive.

V usage is TRBV29-1 and J usage is TRBJ2-7, with TRBD1 identical over 10 bases. This CDR3 comprises 15 residues. V shed 5 bases, J shed 6 bases, and the junction held 13 bases outside the gene matches. The V gene's germline CDR1 is SQVTM and CDR2 ANQGSEA. The CDR3 is CSVRTTGTGVREQYF. The CDR3 bases are TGCAGCGTTCGGACGACCGGGACAGGGGTCCGCGAGCAGTACTTC.

This chain joins TRBV27 and TRBJ2-1; no reliable D call. The CDR3 covers 13 residues. Germline V gives CDR1 MNHEY, CDR2 SMNVEV (reference sequence). Trimming pared 5 bases from V and 0 bases from J, leaving 5 bases between. The CDR3: CASSLFSYNEQFF. The CDR3 coding sequence is TGTGCCAGCAGTCTGTTCTCCTACAATGAGCAGTTCTTC.

The V and J genes are TRBV10-3 and TRBJ2-2; 8 positions match TRBD1. CDR1 is ENHRY, CDR2 SYGVKD, per germline. This CDR3 contains 14 residues. The junction had 5 bases not matched to a gene; V was cut back by 7 bases and J by 4 bases. CDR3 residues: CAITRQGFTGELFF. CDR3 DNA: TGTGCCATCACTCGACAGGGGTTCACCGGGGAGCTGTTTTTT.

CDR3 nucleotide sequence: TGTGCCAGCAGATCGCTGGACAGGGAAGTCAATACGCAGTATTTT. This codes for CASRSLDREVNTQYF. The chain has TRBV2 and TRBJ2-3; 8 positions agree with TRBD1. Trimming cost V 6 bases and J 7 bases; bases outside gene matches: 12. The CDR3 loop spans 15 amino acids. The germline CDR1 and CDR2 sequences are SNHLY and FYNNEI.

To note about this clone: At the DNA level, this CDR3 is encoded by other sequences in the same sample as well. V usage is TRBV19 and J usage is TRBJ1-5, with D possibly TRBD1 on 6 matching bases. This CDR3 is built from 15 residues. V was trimmed by 9 bases and J by 6 bases, leaving 21 bases between them. Germline V gene data show CDR1 as LNHDA and CDR2 as SQIVND (reference sequence). DNA for the CDR3: TGTGCCAGCCATGCGGACAGAGTTCCTCCTCAGCCCCAGCATTTT. Its translation: CASHADRVPPQPQHF.

The V and J genes are TRBV27 and TRBJ1-4; tentatively, D is TRBD1 (6 bases). Germline V gene lookup returns CDR1 MNHEY and CDR2 SMNVEV (reference sequence). V was clipped by 3 bases and J by 5 bases, with 10 bases between them. The CDR3 has 14 residues. The CDR3 protein is CASSFEGENEKLFF. As DNA, the CDR3 is TGTGCCAGCAGTTTCGAGGGGGAGAATGAAAAACTGTTTTTT.

The chain uses TRBV30 and TRBJ1-1; D gene uncertain. V was pared by 1 base and J by 0 bases, with 6 bases between. Germline CDR1 reads GTSNPN; CDR2 reads SVGIG (reference sequence). CDR3 size: 13 residues. The CDR3 DNA follows: TGTGCCTGGAGTGCCTTCCTGAACACTGAAGCTTTCTTT. Translated, it gives CAWSAFLNTEAFF.

This clone came up once. The chain has TRBV6-5 and TRBJ2-7, with D possibly TRBD2 on 6 matching bases. The CDR3 is 15 residues long. The V gene lost 11 bases and the J gene lost 0 bases, with 20 bases spanning the gap. CDR1 is MNHEY and CDR2 is SVGAGI in the germline V gene. Written as DNA, the CDR3 is TGTGCCGTCGGACGGGGGAAGGGGTACTCCTACGAGCAGTACTTC. Its translation is CAVGRGKGYSYEQYF.

The J gene is TRBJ2-7, the V gene TRBV7-9, with D perhaps TRBD2 (6 bases). CDR3 length: 15 residues. V lost 5 bases to trimming and J lost 3 bases, with 17 bases between them. Germline V lookup: CDR1 SEHNR, CDR2 FQNEAQ (reference sequence). The CDR3 DNA reads TGTGCCAGCAGCCTAGAAGGGACTTCTCTCTACGAGCAGTACTTC. It specifies CASSLEGTSLYEQYF.

The V call is TRBV29-1, the J call TRBJ1-2, with D unclear. Per germline, CDR1 SQVTM and CDR2 ANQGSEA. The CDR3 extends over 11 amino acids. V was shortened by 6 bases and J by 2 bases, with 7 bases between the two germline ends. As DNA, the CDR3 is TGCAGCGTATCGGGGAACTATGGCTACACCTTC. It is translated as CSVSGNYGYTF.

The chain employs TRBV7-8 and TRBJ2-1, with D perhaps TRBD2 (6 bases). The V end was cut by 4 bases, the J end by 6 bases, with 22 bases between. Germline CDR1 reads SGHVS; CDR2 reads FQNEAQ. There are 17 residues in the CDR3. The DNA for the CDR3 is TGTGCCAGCAGCTCTAGTGGGGGGAAACCCTCCGTCAATGAGCAGTTCTTC. It is translated as CASSSSGGKPSVNEQFF.

The chain is built from TRBV6-1 and TRBJ1-5; a possible D gene is TRBD1 (6 bases). The germline V gene encodes CDR1 MNHNS and CDR2 SASEGT. The length of the CDR3 is 15 residues. V lost 6 bases to trimming and J lost 5 bases, with 17 bases between them. The CDR3 spells CASRSTGKGDQPQHF. DNA of the CDR3: TGTGCCAGCAGATCCACAGGGAAGGGAGATCAGCCCCAGCATTTT.

This chain connects TRBV25-1 to TRBJ1-2; 8 bases line up with TRBD1. The J segment lost 8 bases and the V segment lost 6 bases, leaving 8 bases of the junction unmatched. This CDR3 region has 13 residues. The germline gives CDR1 MGHDK, CDR2 SYGVNS. The CDR3 DNA reads TGTGCCAGCAGCTTCGGACAGGGTAGCGGCTACACCTTC. As protein: CASSFGQGSGYTF.

This chain connects TRBV6-1 to TRBJ2-7, with a weak D call TRBD1 (6 bases). The CDR3 extends over 14 amino acids. V was trimmed by 8 bases and J by 6 bases, leaving 20 bases between them. Germline V lookup: CDR1 MNHNS, CDR2 SASEGT. The CDR3 sequence: CASEGDTSGPEQYF. In nucleotides, the CDR3 is TGTGCCAGCGAGGGGGACACCTCGGGACCCGAGCAGTACTTC.

This clone was detected a few times. At one of its ends the junction is not consistent with the germline gene, which may arise from a read error. The chain employs TRBV6-1 and TRBJ1-1; 7 bases agree with TRBD1. The germline gives CDR1 MNHNS, CDR2 SASEGT. The CDR3 totals 14 residues. The CDR3: CVSSEMEGANEAFF. CDR3 DNA: TGTGTCAGCAGTGAAATGGAGGGGGCAAATGAAGCTTTCTTT.

The rearrangement links TRBV15 to TRBJ2-1, with a weak D call TRBD2 (5 bases). CDR1 and CDR2 (germline): LNHNV, YYDKDF (reference sequence). The CDR3 is made up of 13 amino acids. V lost 5 bases and J 9 bases, leaving 14 bases between the germline ends. The CDR3 is CATSPPRGFEQFF. In DNA form, the CDR3 reads TGTGCCACCAGCCCCCCCCGCGGGTTTGAGCAGTTCTTC.

In its sample, this clone was seen a few times. The chain is built from TRBV7-2 and TRBJ1-2; 7 bases match TRBD1. The junction had 8 bases not matched to a gene; V was cut back by 5 bases and J by 8 bases. The CDR3 is 13 residues long. The V gene's germline CDR1 is SGHTA and CDR2 FQGNSA. Written as DNA, the CDR3 is TGTGCCAGCAGCCTCGACAGGGAAGGGGGCTACACCTTC. It encodes CASSLDREGGYTF.

This clone has more than one count but fewer than ten. This chain connects TRBV5-6 to TRBJ1-1; 11 bases line up with TRBD1. V trimming: 0 bases; J trimming: 5 bases; junction bases outside the gene matches: 6. Germline V gene data show CDR1 as SGHDT and CDR2 as YYEEEE. The CDR3 has 16 amino acids. The CDR3 reads CASSLAIGTGGTEAFF. CDR3 nucleotide sequence: TGTGCCAGCAGCTTGGCGATAGGGACAGGGGGAACTGAAGCTTTCTTT.

This rearrangement joins TRBV9 to TRBJ2-3; D is perhaps TRBD2 (5 bases). The V end was cut by 3 bases, the J end by 6 bases, with 23 bases between. The germline gives CDR1 SGDLS, CDR2 YYNGEE. This CDR3 contains 17 residues. CDR3 DNA sequence: TGTGCCAGCAGCGCCGGTAGTCAAGCGGAAGGAGAGGATACGCAGTATTTT. The encoded protein is CASSAGSQAEGEDTQYF.

V usage is TRBV5-4 and J usage is TRBJ1-1; D may be TRBD1 (5 bases). The CDR3 runs 14 residues. Germline V CDR1 and CDR2: SGHNT, YYREEE (reference sequence). Trimming cost V 7 bases and J 0 bases, with 13 bases left between them. CDR3 coding DNA: TGTGCCAGCGCCTCGACAGTCATGAACACTGAAGCTTTCTTT. It translates to CASASTVMNTEAFF.

The chain couples TRBV5-1 to TRBJ2-2; 9 bases agree with TRBD1. There are 15 residues in the CDR3. J was trimmed by 7 bases and V by 0 bases; bases with no gene match: 4. Germline CDR1 is SGHRS and CDR2 is YFSETQ. CDR3 nucleotide sequence: TGCGCCAGCAGCTTGGTGGGACAGGGCATCGGGGAGCTGTTTTTT. This encodes CASSLVGQGIGELFF.

The chain has TRBV19 and TRBJ1-1; TRBD1 might be the D (6 bases). The V end was cut by 5 bases, the J end by 1 base, with 17 bases between. There are 16 residues in the CDR3. CDR1 LNHDA and CDR2 SQIVND come from the germline V gene (reference sequence). CDR3 sequence: CASSPLMNRANTEAFF. DNA of the CDR3: TGTGCCAGTAGTCCCCTTATGAACAGGGCGAACACTGAAGCTTTCTTT.